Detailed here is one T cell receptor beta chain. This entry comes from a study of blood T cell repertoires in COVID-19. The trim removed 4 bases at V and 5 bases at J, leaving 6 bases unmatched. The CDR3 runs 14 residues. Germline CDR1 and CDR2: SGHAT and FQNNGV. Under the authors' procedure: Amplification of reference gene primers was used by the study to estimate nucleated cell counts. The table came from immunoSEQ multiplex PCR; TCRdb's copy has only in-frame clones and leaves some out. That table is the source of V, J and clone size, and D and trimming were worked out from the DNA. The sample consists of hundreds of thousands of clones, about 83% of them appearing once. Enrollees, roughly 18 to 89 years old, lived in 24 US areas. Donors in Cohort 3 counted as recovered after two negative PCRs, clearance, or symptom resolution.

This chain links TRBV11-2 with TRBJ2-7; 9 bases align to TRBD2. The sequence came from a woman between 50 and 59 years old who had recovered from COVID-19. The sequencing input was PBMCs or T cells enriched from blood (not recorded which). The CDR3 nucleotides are TGTGCCAGCAGCTCAGCGGGGGGCTCGAACGAGCAGTACTTC. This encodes CASSSAGGSNEQYF.